This T cell receptor (beta chain) came from a study of OX40 agonist ivuxolimab in advanced cancers. Whole-study context: Treatment received earlier with anti-PD-1, anti-PD-L1 or anti-CTLA-4 agents was allowed, and around 36% had some. A partial response was reached by three patients: one with hepatocellular carcinoma and two with cutaneous melanoma. Study-wide results and caveats: The study found that CD8+ T cells averaged more expanded clones than CD4+. No antigen was identified for the clonally expanded peripheral T cells.

Note on this clone: Antigen specificity is unknown.

CDR3 length equals 14 residues. V was trimmed by 0 bases and J by 3 bases, leaving 8 bases between them. CDR1 is MNHEY, CDR2 SVGAGI, per germline. Only in-frame clones appear in the TCRdb table, and some are missing; sequencing was by immunoSEQ multiplex PCR. Of some 50,000 clones listed, roughly 82% are singletons. The material was CD4+ or CD8+ T cells sorted from blood, obtained in a trial of the OX40 agonist ivuxolimab. This TCR came from an adult with an advanced solid tumor such as melanoma, head and neck, liver or kidney cancer. This chain uses TRBV6-5 with TRBJ1-1; a possible D gene is TRBD1 (6 bases). CDR3 sequence reads: CASSYSRGDTEAFF. The DNA for the CDR3 is TGTGCCAGCAGTTACTCGAGGGGGGACACTGAAGCTTTCTTT.